These T cell receptor beta chains were read from a single sample in a study of breast tumors, draining lymph nodes, adjacent tissues. TCRdb re-called the multiplex PCR reads with MiXCR, one entry per CDR3 protein. Of approximately 7,600 distinct CDR3 sequences listed, about four fifths are singletons. Sample: tumor-adjacent breast tissue. The receptors here all came from a female donor with breast cancer. Some clones in this sample may be carry-over from other donors' samples. Each CDR3 is given with its conserved first and last residue. A D gene is named only where the DNA matches it firmly.

d_call v_call cdr3_aa
NA TRBV29-1 CSVGTVSYEQYF
TRBD1 TRBV20-1 CSATTGGAYNEQFF
NA TRBV6-2/TRBV6-3 CASSPGTSYEKLFF
NA TRBV29-1 CSVGGGGDEDEQFF
NA TRBV7-2 CASSLGSYNEQFF
TRBD2 TRBV7-9 CASSLAGPGLAGPYEQYF
NA TRBV20-1 CSAATSYQETQYF
NA TRBV6-1 CASSESVRGSSYNSPLHF
TRBD2 TRBV27 CASASALLTSGGYEQYF
NA TRBV7-9 CASSLQFGNTIYF
NA TRBV20-1 CSARSGNPQETQYF
TRBD1 TRBV20-1 CSARLGQGHGYTF
TRBD2 TRBV19 CASSVASGTGYEQYF
NA TRBV7-9 CASSLASSKETQYF
TRBD2 TRBV7-2 CASSSGGARETQYF
NA TRBV7-3 CASSSTRTDNTGELFF
NA TRBV6-6 CASSSRDSTEAFF
NA TRBV10-3 CAISNSNQPQHF